This T cell receptor beta chain was recovered during a study of blood T cell repertoires in COVID-19. CDR3 size: 15 residues. V shed 2 bases, J shed 5 bases, and the junction held 4 bases outside the gene matches. Germline-derived CDR1 and CDR2 are MNHNS and SASEGT. Authors' processing steps: Reference gene primer amplification in the assay estimated nucleated cell counts. The method was immunoSEQ multiplex PCR; TCRdb's version includes in-frame clones alone and lacks a portion of them. That table is the source of V, J and clone size, and D and trimming were worked out from the DNA. The sample lists more than 120,000 clones, about 83% seen once, with around 8.6% in the top ten.

The material sequenced was peripheral blood. V gene TRBV6-1 combines with J gene TRBJ2-1, with 9 nucleotides matching TRBD1. The TCR sequence derives from a woman between 45 and 60 years old with active or convalescent COVID-19. The chain's CDR3 is CASSERDRVDNEQFF. CDR3 in DNA: TGTGCCAGCAGTGAAAGGGACAGGGTGGACAATGAGCAGTTCTTC.